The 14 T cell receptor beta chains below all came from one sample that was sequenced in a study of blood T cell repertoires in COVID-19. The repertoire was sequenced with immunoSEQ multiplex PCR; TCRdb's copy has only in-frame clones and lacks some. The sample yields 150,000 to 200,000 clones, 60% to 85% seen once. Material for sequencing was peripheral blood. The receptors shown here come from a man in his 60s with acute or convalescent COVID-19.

CDR3 protein: CASSSSWSGYTF. The DNA for the CDR3 is TGTGCCAGCAGCTCCAGTTGGTCTGGCTACACCTTC. The gene calls are TRBV7-9 and TRBJ1-2; no definite D call. V was clipped by 4 bases and J by 7 bases, with 10 bases between them. Germline CDR1 reads SEHNR; CDR2 reads FQNEAQ (reference sequence). The CDR3 loop spans 12 amino acids.

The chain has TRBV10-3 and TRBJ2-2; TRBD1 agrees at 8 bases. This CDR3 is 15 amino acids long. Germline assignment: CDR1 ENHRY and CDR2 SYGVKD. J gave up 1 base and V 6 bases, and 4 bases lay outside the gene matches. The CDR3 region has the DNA TGTGCCATCAGGTCCGGGACAGGGAACACCGGGGAGCTGTTTTTT. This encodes CAIRSGTGNTGELFF.

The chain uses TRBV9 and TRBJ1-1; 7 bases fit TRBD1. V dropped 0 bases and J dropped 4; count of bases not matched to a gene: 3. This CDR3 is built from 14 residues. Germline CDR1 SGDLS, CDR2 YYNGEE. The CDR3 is CASSVATGRTEAFF. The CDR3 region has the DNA TGTGCCAGCAGCGTAGCGACAGGGCGCACTGAAGCTTTCTTT.

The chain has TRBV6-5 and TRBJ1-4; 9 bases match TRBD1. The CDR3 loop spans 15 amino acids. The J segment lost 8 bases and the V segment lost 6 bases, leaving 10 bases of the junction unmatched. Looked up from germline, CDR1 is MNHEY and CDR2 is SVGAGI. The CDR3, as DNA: TGTGCCAGCAGCGCCGGGACAGGGTCGCGGGAAAAACTGTTTTTT. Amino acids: CASSAGTGSREKLFF.

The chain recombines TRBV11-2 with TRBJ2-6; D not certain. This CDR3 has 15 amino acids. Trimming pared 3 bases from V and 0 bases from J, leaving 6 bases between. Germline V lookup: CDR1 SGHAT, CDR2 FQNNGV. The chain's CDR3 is CASSFIDSGANVLTF. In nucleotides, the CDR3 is TGTGCCAGCAGCTTCATAGACTCTGGGGCCAACGTCCTGACTTTC.

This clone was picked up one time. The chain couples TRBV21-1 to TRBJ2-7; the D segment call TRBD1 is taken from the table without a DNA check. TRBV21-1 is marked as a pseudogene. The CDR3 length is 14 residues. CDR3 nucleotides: TGTGCCAGCAGCACTGTGACAGGGTTCTACGAGCAGTACTTC. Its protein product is CASSTVTGFYEQYF.

The CDR3 DNA is TGTGCCAGCAGTGCTCGGAGGGGGCGAACCACAGATACGCAGTATTTT. Translated: CASSARRGRTTDTQYF. The chain combines TRBV6-1 with TRBJ2-3, with TRBD1 as a possible D gene (7 bases). The germline CDR1 and CDR2 sequences are MNHNS and SASEGT. This CDR3 is built from 16 residues. Between the trimmed V and J ends, which lost 4 bases and 2 bases, there was a span of 16 bases.

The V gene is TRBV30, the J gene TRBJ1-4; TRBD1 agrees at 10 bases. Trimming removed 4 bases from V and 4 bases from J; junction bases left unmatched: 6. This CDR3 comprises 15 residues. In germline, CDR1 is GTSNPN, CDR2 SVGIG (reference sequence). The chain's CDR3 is CAWNPGQGINEKLFF. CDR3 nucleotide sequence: TGTGCCTGGAATCCGGGACAGGGGATTAATGAAAAACTGTTTTTT.

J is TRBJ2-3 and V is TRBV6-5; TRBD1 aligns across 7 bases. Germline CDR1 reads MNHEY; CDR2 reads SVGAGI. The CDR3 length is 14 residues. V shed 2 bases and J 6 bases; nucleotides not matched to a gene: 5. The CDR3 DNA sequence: TGTGCCAGCAGTTACGGGGGCAGGGGGGATACGCAGTATTTT. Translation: CASSYGGRGDTQYF.

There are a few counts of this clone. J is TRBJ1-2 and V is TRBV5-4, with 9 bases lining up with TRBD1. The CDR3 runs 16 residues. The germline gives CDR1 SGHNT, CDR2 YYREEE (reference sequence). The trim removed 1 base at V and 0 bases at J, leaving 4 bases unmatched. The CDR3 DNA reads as TGTGCCAGCAGCTTGTTGGGACAGGGTCCTAACTATGGCTACACCTTC. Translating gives CASSLLGQGPNYGYTF.

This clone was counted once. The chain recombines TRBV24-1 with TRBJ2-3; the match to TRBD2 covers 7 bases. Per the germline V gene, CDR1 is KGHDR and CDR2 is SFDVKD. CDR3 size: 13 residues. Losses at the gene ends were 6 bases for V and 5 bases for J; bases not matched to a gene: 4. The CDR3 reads CATSSGGQDTQYF. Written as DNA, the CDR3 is TGTGCCACCAGTTCGGGGGGTCAAGATACGCAGTATTTT.

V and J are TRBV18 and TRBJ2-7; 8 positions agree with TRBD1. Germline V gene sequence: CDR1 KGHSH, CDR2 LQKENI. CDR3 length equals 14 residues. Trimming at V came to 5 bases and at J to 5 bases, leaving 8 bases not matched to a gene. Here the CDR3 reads CASSATGAINEQYF. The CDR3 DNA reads TGTGCCAGCTCAGCGACAGGGGCAATCAACGAGCAGTACTTC. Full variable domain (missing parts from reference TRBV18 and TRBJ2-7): NAGVMQNPRHLVRRRGQEARLRCSPMKGHSHVYWYRQLPEEGLKFMVYLQKENIIDESGMPKERFSAEFPKEGPSILRIQQVVRGDSAAYFCASSATGAINEQYFGPGTRLTVT.

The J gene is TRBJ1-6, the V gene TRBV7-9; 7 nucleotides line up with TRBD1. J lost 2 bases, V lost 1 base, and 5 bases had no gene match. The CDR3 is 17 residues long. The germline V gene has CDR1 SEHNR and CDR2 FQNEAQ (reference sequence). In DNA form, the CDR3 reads TGTGCCAGCAGCTTAGGACAGGGACGAGCCTATAATTCACCCCTCCACTTT. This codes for CASSLGQGRAYNSPLHF.

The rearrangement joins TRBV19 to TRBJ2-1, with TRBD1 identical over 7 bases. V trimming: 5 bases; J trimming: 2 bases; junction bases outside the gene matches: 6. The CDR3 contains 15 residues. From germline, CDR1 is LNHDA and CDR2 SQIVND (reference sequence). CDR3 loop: CASSLTGSPYNEQFF. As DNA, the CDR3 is TGTGCCAGTAGTTTGACAGGGTCCCCCTACAATGAGCAGTTCTTC.